This section outlines one TCR beta chain sequence together with its context. Per the original data handling: Estimated nucleated cell counts came from reference gene primer amplification. The method was immunoSEQ multiplex PCR; TCRdb's version includes in-frame clones alone and lacks a portion of them. D and trimming were read from the DNA, whereas the V and J calls and clone size are those reported in that table. The sample lists over 50,000 clones, roughly 80% occurring once. The germline V gene encodes CDR1 MDHEN and CDR2 SYDVKM. There are 11 residues in the CDR3. V was trimmed by 2 bases and J by 10 bases, leaving 6 bases between them. Study members were between roughly 18 and 100 years old and lived in 24 US regions. The data are from a study of blood T cell repertoires in COVID-19. Study details: Both acute and convalescent COVID-19 samples were obtained from the United States, Italy and Spain. Sources were T cells, B-cell-depleted T cells, or PBMCs; the material itself was cDNA or gDNA.

V gene TRBV28 combines with J gene TRBJ2-1; no clear D. Material for sequencing was PBMCs or T cells enriched from blood (not recorded which). The source is a woman in her forties with acute COVID-19. This CDR3 reads CASSLGQEQFF. CDR3 bases: TGTGCCAGCAGTTTAGGGCAGGAGCAGTTCTTC.